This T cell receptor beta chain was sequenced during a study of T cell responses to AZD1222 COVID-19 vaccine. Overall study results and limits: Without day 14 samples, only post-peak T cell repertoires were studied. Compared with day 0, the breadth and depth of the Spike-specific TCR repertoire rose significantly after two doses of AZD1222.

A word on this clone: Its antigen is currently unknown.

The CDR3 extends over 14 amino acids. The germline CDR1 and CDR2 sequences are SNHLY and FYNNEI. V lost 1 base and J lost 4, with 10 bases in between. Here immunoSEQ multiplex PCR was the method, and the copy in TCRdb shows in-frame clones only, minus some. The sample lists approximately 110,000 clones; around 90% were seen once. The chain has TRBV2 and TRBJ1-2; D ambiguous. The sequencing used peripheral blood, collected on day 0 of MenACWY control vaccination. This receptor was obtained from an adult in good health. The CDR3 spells CASSEGAGGYGYTF. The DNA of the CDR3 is TGTGCCAGCAGTGAAGGGGCAGGTGGCTATGGCTACACCTTC. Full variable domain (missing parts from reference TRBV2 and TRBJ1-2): EPEVTQTPSHQVTQMGQEVILRCVPISNHLYFYWYRQILGQKVEFLVSFYNNEISEKSEIFDDQFSVERPDGSNFTLKIRSTKLEDSAMYFCASSEGAGGYGYTFGSGTRLTVV.